These 27 T cell receptor beta chains originate from one sample sequenced in a study of OX40 agonist ivuxolimab in advanced cancers. Data came from immunoSEQ multiplex PCR; TCRdb stores just in-frame clones and leaves some out. The data show about 68,000 clones, roughly 86% seen once. Sequencing was performed on CD4+ or CD8+ T cells sorted from blood, taken in a trial of the OX40 agonist ivuxolimab. These receptors originate from an adult with an advanced solid tumor such as melanoma, head and neck, liver or kidney cancer.

The chain couples TRBV5-5 to TRBJ1-6; D gene uncertain. The CDR3 length is 18 residues. CDR1 and CDR2 from the germline V gene are SGHKS and YYEKEE (reference sequence). The ends were cut back, 4 bases at V and 1 base at J, with 18 bases in the middle. The CDR3 protein is CASSQDFGSRSYNSPLHF. CDR3 nucleotide sequence: TGTGCCAGCAGCCAAGATTTTGGGAGCCGGTCCTATAATTCACCCCTCCACTTT.

This clone turned up a few times. This sequence joins TRBV2 and TRBJ1-1, with no clear D. CDR3 length: 13 residues. Germline V gene lookup returns CDR1 SNHLY and CDR2 FYNNEI. With 5 bases removed from V and 1 base from J, the gap between germline ends came to 8 bases. CDR3 nucleotides: TGTGCCAGCAGTAACGACTGGAACACTGAAGCTTTCTTT. As protein: CASSNDWNTEAFF.

The chain is built from TRBV19 and TRBJ1-1; TRBD1 matches 7 bases. The CDR3 runs to 15 residues. V gave up 6 bases and J gave up 0 bases; unmatched junction bases: 7. Germline V CDR1 and CDR2: LNHDA, SQIVND (reference sequence). This CDR3 reads CASRRQGILNTEAFF. CDR3 DNA: TGTGCCAGTAGAAGACAGGGAATTTTGAACACTGAAGCTTTCTTT.

The chain is built from TRBV14 and TRBJ2-1, with a weak D call TRBD2 (6 bases). V gave up 0 bases and J gave up 0 bases, with 12 bases separating them. The length of the CDR3 is 17 residues. CDR1 is SGHDN, CDR2 FVKESK, per germline. CDR3 in amino acids: CASSQEPGEGSYNEQFF. The CDR3 bases are TGTGCCAGCAGCCAAGAGCCGGGAGAAGGCTCCTACAATGAGCAGTTCTTC.

In its sample, this clone was seen a few times. This CDR3 reads CASSLDGEGSSGNTIYF. DNA for the CDR3: TGTGCCAGCAGCTTAGATGGAGAGGGGAGCTCTGGAAACACCATATATTTT. The rearrangement joins TRBV7-2 to TRBJ1-3, with D tentatively TRBD1 (5 bases). V was trimmed by 1 base and J by 0 bases, leaving 13 bases between them. This CDR3 spans 17 amino acids. Germline assignment: CDR1 SGHTA and CDR2 FQGNSA.

This chain uses TRBV19 with TRBJ1-4; D may be TRBD1 (5 bases). The CDR3 is 14 residues long. Trimming stripped 3 bases from V and 7 bases from J, with 12 bases between. The germline gives CDR1 LNHDA, CDR2 SQIVND (reference sequence). As DNA, the CDR3 is TGTGCCAGTAGTATCCCAGGGAGCGGTGAAAAACTGTTTTTT. It encodes CASSIPGSGEKLFF.

V is TRBV9 and J is TRBJ2-7; weak D call: TRBD2 (5 bases). The CDR3 contains 16 residues. The V and J ends lost 0 bases and 2 bases respectively, with 15 bases between them. Per the germline V gene, CDR1 is SGDLS and CDR2 is YYNGEE. Here the CDR3 reads CASSVGGSELTYEQYF. The CDR3 DNA is TGTGCCAGCAGCGTAGGAGGGTCTGAGTTAACCTACGAGCAGTACTTC.

The chain couples TRBV7-3 to TRBJ2-1, with TRBD2 matching over 8 bases. The CDR3 spans 14 residues. Germline CDR1 reads SGHTA; CDR2 reads FQGTGA. J was trimmed by 2 bases and V by 6 bases; bases with no gene match: 3. CDR3 in amino acids: CASSFSGAYNEQFF. As DNA, the CDR3 is TGTGCCAGCAGTTTTAGCGGGGCCTACAATGAGCAGTTCTTC. Combining the CDR3 with reference TRBV7-3 and TRBJ2-1 gives the whole variable domain GAGVSQTPSNKVTEKGKYVELRCDPISGHTALYWYRQSLGQGPEFLIYFQGTGAADDSGLPNDRFFAVRPEGSVSTLKIQRTERGDSAVYLCASSFSGAYNEQFFGPGTRLTVL.

The chain employs TRBV15 and TRBJ1-4; TRBD1 matches at 7 bases. The CDR3 loop spans 13 amino acids. Per germline, CDR1 LNHNV and CDR2 YYDKDF (reference sequence). After removal of 4 bases from V and 6 bases from J, the junction contained 2 bases not matched to a gene. The CDR3 reads CATSIDRDEKLFF. DNA of the CDR3: TGTGCCACCAGCATAGACAGGGATGAAAAACTGTTTTTT.

CDR3 sequence (DNA): TGTGCCACCAGCAGAGTCCCCGACAGGGGGGTCGATGGCTACACCTTC. It encodes CATSRVPDRGVDGYTF. This chain connects TRBV15 to TRBJ1-2; 9 bases agree with TRBD1. Germline values: CDR1 LNHNV, CDR2 YYDKDF (reference sequence). The CDR3 is made up of 16 amino acids. V lost 1 base to trimming and J lost 6 bases; unmatched junction nucleotides: 9.

The gene calls are TRBV18 and TRBJ1-2; D unresolved. Germline CDR1 and CDR2: KGHSH and LQKENI. The V gene lost 3 bases and the J gene lost 2 bases, with 13 bases spanning the gap. The CDR3 spans 15 residues. CDR3 DNA: TGTGCCAGCTCACCTCAGGACCTCCAGAACTATGGCTACACCTTC. Translation: CASSPQDLQNYGYTF. Full variable domain (remainder filled in from reference TRBV18 and TRBJ1-2): NAGVMQNPRHLVRRRGQEARLRCSPMKGHSHVYWYRQLPEEGLKFMVYLQKENIIDESGMPKERFSAEFPKEGPSILRIQQVVRGDSAAYFCASSPQDLQNYGYTFGSGTRLTVV.

The chain has TRBV6-6 and TRBJ2-7; D ambiguous. Germline values: CDR1 MNHNY, CDR2 SVGAGI (reference sequence). V gave up 6 bases and J gave up 5 bases, with 17 bases separating them. The CDR3 consists of 14 residues. CDR3 coding DNA: TGTGCCAGCAGCCCAAGTTATGGGATGGACGAGCAGTACTTC. Translating gives CASSPSYGMDEQYF.

This sequence joins TRBV11-2 and TRBJ1-2; possibly TRBD1 for D (6 bases). Trimming took 5 bases from V and 5 from J, leaving 12 bases between them. The CDR3 runs to 13 residues. CDR1 SGHAT and CDR2 FQNNGV come from the germline V gene. CDR3 nucleotides: TGTGCCAGCAGCCAGGACAGACTTTATGGCTACACCTTC. Residues: CASSQDRLYGYTF.

The V gene is TRBV6-1, the J gene TRBJ2-1, with no clear D. This CDR3 has 11 amino acids. V was cut by 4 bases and J by 6 bases, with 4 bases left in between. Germline CDR1 is MNHNS and CDR2 is SASEGT. CDR3 residues: CASSVSNEQFF. The CDR3 bases are TGTGCCAGCAGTGTTAGCAATGAGCAGTTCTTC.

This rearrangement joins TRBV29-1 to TRBJ1-1; D remains ambiguous. Germline values: CDR1 SQVTM, CDR2 ANQGSEA. This CDR3 is built from 11 residues. Between the trimmed V and J ends, which lost 5 bases and 0 bases, there was a span of 4 bases. In DNA, the CDR3 is TGCAGCGTTCAGATGAACACTGAAGCTTTCTTT. Its translation: CSVQMNTEAFF.

The V gene is TRBV30, the J gene TRBJ2-7; D is unresolved. V was clipped by 0 bases and J by 3 bases, with 6 bases between them. The germline V gene has CDR1 GTSNPN and CDR2 SVGIG (reference sequence). CDR3 length: 12 amino acids. CDR3 sequence: CAWSVTIYEQYF. As DNA, the CDR3 is TGTGCCTGGAGTGTAACGATCTACGAGCAGTACTTC.

This chain links TRBV25-1 with TRBJ2-5, with TRBD2 matching 11 bases. Trimming at V came to 3 bases and at J to 1 base, leaving 7 bases not matched to a gene. The CDR3 contains 17 residues. Germline V gives CDR1 MGHDK, CDR2 SYGVNS. The CDR3 DNA reads as TGTGCCAGCAGTGAGGGAACTAGCGGGGGAATCCAAGAGACCCAGTACTTC. Translating gives CASSEGTSGGIQETQYF.

The chain employs TRBV18 and TRBJ1-1, with 8 nucleotides matching TRBD1. This CDR3 has 16 residues. Per the germline V gene, CDR1 is KGHSH and CDR2 is LQKENI. With V trimmed by 2 bases and J by 1 base, 6 bases remained unmatched. The CDR3 sequence: CASSPRQGRRNTEAFF. In DNA, the CDR3 is TGTGCCAGCTCACCAAGACAGGGGAGGAGGAACACTGAAGCTTTCTTT. The variable domain in full, with the rest retrieved from reference TRBV18 and TRBJ1-1, is NAGVMQNPRHLVRRRGQEARLRCSPMKGHSHVYWYRQLPEEGLKFMVYLQKENIIDESGMPKERFSAEFPKEGPSILRIQQVVRGDSAAYFCASSPRQGRRNTEAFFGQGTRLTVV.

V and J are TRBV30 and TRBJ1-4; 7 positions match TRBD1. Germline CDR1 GTSNPN, CDR2 SVGIG (reference sequence). Unmatched junction bases numbered 7, after V lost 2 bases and J lost 4 bases. The length of the CDR3 is 15 residues. In DNA form, the CDR3 reads TGTGCCTGGAGTTCACCGGGACAGATTAATGAAAAACTGTTTTTT. It specifies CAWSSPGQINEKLFF.

The CDR3 region is CASYRSGTSGSREQYF. The CDR3, as DNA: TGTGCCAGCTACCGATCCGGGACTAGCGGATCGCGCGAGCAGTACTTC. This chain connects TRBV27 to TRBJ2-7; 11 bases line up with TRBD2. The CDR3 runs to 16 residues. J lost 6 bases, V lost 8 bases, and 15 bases had no gene match. From germline, CDR1 is MNHEY and CDR2 SMNVEV (reference sequence).

The chain carries TRBV27 and TRBJ2-1; 12 nucleotides match TRBD2. The CDR3 runs 15 residues. The J segment lost 5 bases and the V segment lost 6 bases, leaving 5 bases of the junction unmatched. Germline assignment: CDR1 MNHEY and CDR2 SMNVEV (reference sequence). For the CDR3, the DNA is TGTGCCAGCAGCATCCTAGCGGGGGGGAACAATGAGCAGTTCTTC. Amino acid sequence: CASSILAGGNNEQFF.

Only one count was recorded for this clone. V and J are TRBV18 and TRBJ1-5; D gene uncertain. The germline V gene encodes CDR1 KGHSH and CDR2 LQKENI. Trimming pared 5 bases from V and 10 bases from J, leaving 15 bases between. This CDR3 is built from 13 residues. The CDR3 coding sequence is TGTGCCAGCTCATCAGAGGCGGGAGGACCCCAGCATTTT. Translating gives CASSSEAGGPQHF.

The genes are TRBV9 and TRBJ2-1, with 9 bases matching TRBD2. The trim removed 0 bases at V and 2 bases at J, leaving 9 bases unmatched. The CDR3 is made up of 18 amino acids. CDR1 and CDR2 from the germline V gene are SGDLS and YYNGEE. CDR3: CASSVVAGGPPPYNEQFF. Here the CDR3 DNA reads TGTGCCAGCAGCGTAGTGGCGGGAGGGCCGCCCCCCTACAATGAGCAGTTCTTC.

This rearrangement joins TRBV18 to TRBJ1-3, with D unresolved. V lost 2 bases and J lost 4, with 9 bases in between. CDR1 is KGHSH, CDR2 LQKENI, per germline. There are 14 residues in the CDR3. The CDR3 loop reads CASSPGVSGNTIYF. In DNA form, the CDR3 reads TGTGCCAGCTCACCAGGGGTTTCCGGAAACACCATATATTTT.

V usage is TRBV6-6 and J usage is TRBJ2-6; weak D call: TRBD1 (5 bases). In germline, CDR1 is MNHNY, CDR2 SVGAGI (reference sequence). This CDR3 contains 16 residues. V gave up 2 bases and J gave up 2 bases, with 10 bases separating them. Written as DNA, the CDR3 is TGTGCCAGCAGTTACGGGGCAGGCGCTGGGGCCAACGTCCTGACTTTC. Protein product: CASSYGAGAGANVLTF.

This clone occurred once. The genes are TRBV7-9 and TRBJ2-7; D gene unclear. The CDR3 has 13 residues. Germline V lookup: CDR1 SEHNR, CDR2 FQNEAQ (reference sequence). With 5 bases removed from V and 3 bases from J, the gap between germline ends came to 11 bases. CDR3 protein: CASSRSGLYEQYF. The CDR3 nucleotides are TGTGCCAGCAGCCGATCCGGGCTCTACGAGCAGTACTTC. The full variable domain, completed using reference TRBV7-9 and TRBJ2-7, is DTGVSQNPRHKITKRGQNVTFRCDPISEHNRLYWYRQTLGQGPEFLTYFQNEAQLEKSRLLSDRFSAERPKGSFSTLEIQRTEQGDSAMYLCASSRSGLYEQYFGPGTRLTVT.

The gene calls are TRBV10-1 and TRBJ2-3; D is perhaps TRBD2 (5 bases). This CDR3 has 12 residues. CDR1 is WNHNN, CDR2 SYGVQD, per germline (reference sequence). Trimming removed 6 bases from V and 3 bases from J, with 7 bases in between. The CDR3 region has the DNA TGCGCCAGCAGCGGACTGACAGATACGCAGTATTTT. Protein sequence: CASSGLTDTQYF.